These T cell receptor beta chains were read from a single sample in a study of T cell repertoires in cytomegalovirus infection. TCRdb reprocessed the reads with MiXCR, giving one entry per CDR3 protein. This sample has roughly 920,000 distinct CDR3 sequences, with 31% found just once. No cognate antigen is known for these TCRs. The material was cultured CD8+ T cells from PBMCs, obtained from culture after CMV antigen stimulation. These receptors were taken from a human donor in good health (CMV status not recorded). Some clones in this sample may be carry-over from other donors' samples. The CDR3 runs from the conserved cysteine through the conserved F or W. The D gene is left open where the match is weak. Only part of the rows carry a size: once, few, many, or a class if the clone is expanded.

V	D	J	size	CDR3	DNA
TRBV2	NA	TRBJ1-4	NA	CAGMGNGKLFF	TGTGCCGGCATGGGGAACGGAAAACTGTTTTTT
TRBV4-3	TRBD1	TRBJ1-1	NA	CASSLNRGLGTEAFF	TGCGCCAGCAGCCTAAACAGGGGTCTAGGCACTGAAGCTTTCTTT
TRBV9	TRBD1	TRBJ1-2	NA	CASSVRGTSGYTF	TGTGCCAGCAGCGTCAGGGGGACTTCTGGCTACACCTTC
TRBV3-1	TRBD1	TRBJ2-7	few	CASSRTGQGVSEQYF	TGTGCCAGCAGCCGGACGGGACAGGGAGTAAGCGAGCAGTACTTC
TRBV7-3	NA	TRBJ2-3	few	CASSSGRYTDTQYF	TGTGCCAGCAGCTCCGGGCGGTACACAGATACGCAGTATTTT
TRBV3-1	NA	TRBJ2-1	few	CASSQVQASAPNEQFF	TGTGCCAGCAGCCAAGTCCAGGCGTCGGCCCCCAATGAGCAGTTCTTC
TRBV7-9	TRBD2	TRBJ2-7	NA	CASSLPAGGRYEQYF	TGTGCCAGCAGCTTACCGGCGGGGGGGCGTTACGAGCAGTACTTC
TRBV20-1	NA	TRBJ1-5	NA	CSARDPEDSNQPQHF	TGCAGTGCTAGAGATCCGGAAGATAGCAATCAGCCCCAGCATTTT
TRBV6-2/TRBV6-3	NA	TRBJ1-5	many	CASSRHRPTEEYSNQPQHF	TGTGCCAGCAGCCGACATCGCCCCACAGAGGAATATAGCAATCAGCCCCAGCATTTT
TRBV27	TRBD1	TRBJ1-6	NA	CASSFDGQGVSYNSPLHF	TGTGCCAGCAGTTTCGACGGACAGGGGGTTTCCTATAATTCACCCCTCCACTTT
TRBV7-9	NA	TRBJ1-2	few	CASSLAGEAYGYTF	TGTGCCAGCAGCTTGGCTGGGGAAGCCTATGGCTACACCTTC
TRBV7-4	NA	TRBJ2-1	NA	CASSLSREGASDEQFF	TGTGCCAGCAGCTTGTCTCGGGAGGGGGCGAGCGATGAGCAGTTCTTC